This T cell receptor beta chain was obtained from a study of cytomegalovirus exposure and HLA in healthy donors. Study background: Of about 390 genotyped donors, more than 65% grouped in the Caucasian-associated ancestry cluster.

There are 13 residues in the CDR3. CDR1 and CDR2 (germline): LNHDA, SQIVND (reference sequence). V was clipped by 1 base and J by 4 bases, with 5 bases between them. The study ran its PCR with 60 Vbeta and 13 Jbeta primers. Profiled with immunoSEQ multiplex PCR; TCRdb holds only in-frame clones, not every one. The table records approximately 220,000 clones, about 75% of them present only once. Study results and caveats: It was in a later analysis that TCR association rates were seen to vary by HLA locus, highest for DRB1 and lowest for HLA-C.

About this clone: Its specificity is unknown.

The sample taken for sequencing was PBMCs. The TCR was taken from a woman in her twenties or thirties in good health and CMV-seronegative. The rearrangement joins TRBV19 to TRBJ1-3; D is uncertain. The CDR3 loop reads CASSIVAGNTIYF. For the CDR3, the DNA is TGTGCCAGTAGTATAGTTGCGGGAAACACCATATATTTT.